This T cell receptor beta chain was sequenced during a study of blood T cell repertoires in COVID-19. This CDR3 has 13 amino acids. V was clipped by 7 bases and J by 5 bases; unmatched bases: 7. CDR1 and CDR2 from the germline V gene are SQVTM and ANQGSEA. The participants were between roughly 18 and 100 years old and came from about two dozen US areas. Membership in each cohort depended on participant-reported clinical history. Per the original data handling: Reference gene primer amplification yielded estimated nucleated cell counts. Clones were read by immunoSEQ multiplex PCR, and TCRdb kept only the in-frame ones, dropping some. The DNA gave D and trimming, while V, J and clone size come from that table. The table has about 480,000 clones, 88% seen once; the top ten hold about 2%.

Sequenced: PBMCs or T cells enriched from blood (not recorded which). This receptor was identified in a woman aged 40 to 49 who had recovered from COVID-19. The chain links TRBV29-1 to TRBJ1-1, with 10 bases identical to TRBD1. CDR3 region: CSGWGTGDTEAFF. The CDR3 region has the DNA TGCAGCGGCTGGGGGACAGGGGATACTGAAGCTTTCTTT. Using reference TRBV29-1 and TRBJ1-1 for the parts outside the CDR3, the full variable domain is SAVISQKPSRDICQRGTSLTIQCQVDSQVTMMFWYRQQPGQSLTLIATANQGSEATYESGFVIDKFPISRPNLTFSTLTVSNMSPEDSSIYLCSGWGTGDTEAFFGQGTRLTVV.